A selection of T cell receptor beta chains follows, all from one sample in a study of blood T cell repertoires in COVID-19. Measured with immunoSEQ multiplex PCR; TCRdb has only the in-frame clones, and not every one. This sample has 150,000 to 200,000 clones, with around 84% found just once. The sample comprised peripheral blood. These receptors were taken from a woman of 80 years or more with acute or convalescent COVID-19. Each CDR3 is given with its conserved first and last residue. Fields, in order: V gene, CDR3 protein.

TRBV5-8,CASSLDRTSGNTIYF
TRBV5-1,CASSLAPGGSYEQYF
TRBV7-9,CASSLEGQGVVNYGYTF
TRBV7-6,CASSSRDRSNEKLFF
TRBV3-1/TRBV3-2,CASRRTSGIGEQFF
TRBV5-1,CASSSGTVSYEQYF
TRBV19,CASTKRGQGFLSNQPQHF
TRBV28,CATSNYGYTF
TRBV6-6,CASSRRVSGVAYNEQFF
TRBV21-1,CASSKDPDSPYEQYF
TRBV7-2,CASSLVRYNSPLHF
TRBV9,CASSARTGMVQYF
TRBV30,CAWGSSGSTDTQYF
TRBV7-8,CASSLAKSGVSPLHF
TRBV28,CASSYYRHSNQPQHF
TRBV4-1,CASSLNARGATKNIQYF
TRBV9,CASSPLDRAVNTF
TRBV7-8,CASSRLPDRSTDTQYF
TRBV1,CTSSRGPGTSGNPFTDTQYF
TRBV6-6,CASSDHRDNQPQHF
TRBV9,CASSVRDMSGTGELFF
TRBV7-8,CASSSRGKIDSPLHF
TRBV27,CASQVLGTSGSHEQFF
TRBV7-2,CASSLGGGKWYF
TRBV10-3,CAISSSALKGEGGEQYF
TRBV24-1,CATSTIGRGGNEQFF
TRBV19,CASSSRQGSYNEQFF
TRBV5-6,CASSSRTSGRSNEQFF
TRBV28,CASSWPQPKRGGYTF
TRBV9,CASSVVTAGGGYTF
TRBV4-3,CASSQDGAGGRETQYF
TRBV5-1,CASSLGDRGQETQYF
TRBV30,CAWSTGENEKLFF
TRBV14,CASSQLGQNTGELFF
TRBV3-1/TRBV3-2,CASSQVASGLSSYEQYF
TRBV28,CASRSRTGSSYNSPLHF
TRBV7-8,CASSQWSGAWGNQPQHF
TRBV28,CASSSGQINSRGRLGGQPQHF
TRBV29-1,CSVVDRHFNTEAFF
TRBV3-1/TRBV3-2,CASSPTGQGNYEQYF
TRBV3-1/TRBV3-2,CASSQERRSYEQYF
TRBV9,CATDRERGNSPLHF
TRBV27,CASSTGDFSYEQYF
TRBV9,CASSRGTSGRGGNEQFF
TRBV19,CASSVNRGETQYF
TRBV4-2,CASGGGGASTDTQYF
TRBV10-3,CAISPRTGESTDTQYF
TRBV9,CASSVATGPDTEAFF
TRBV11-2,CASSGPGQQNTEAFF
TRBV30,CAWSLAGAVADTQYF
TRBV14,CASSHRLAGLTDTQYF
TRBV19,CASGGGSATNTGELFF
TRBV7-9,CASSLGGLSPEQFF
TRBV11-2,CASSLMTSSLGELFF
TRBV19,CASMPTSGGFNEQFF
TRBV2,CASAEITEAFF
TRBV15,CATGLYSGNTIYF
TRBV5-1,CASSPGLAGDTQYF
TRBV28,CASSLGVGAGGNEQFF